This entry is about one T cell receptor (beta chain). Its antigen is not known. The data originate from a study of beta chain features in type 1 diabetes. Study results and limitations: Diminished insertions and augmented deletions at VDJ junctions characterized type 1 diabetes patients. TCRB CDR3s from Type 1 diabetes patients were moderately but significantly shorter in all four CD4+ subsets. High TCR expression in some cells could lead to their over-representation in cDNA sequencing.

Blood was drawn once from each donor into heparinised tubes. The draws averaged around 0.12 L. The V end lost 2 bases, the J end lost 4 bases, and 11 bases lay between the germline ends. This CDR3 has 14 residues. CDR1 is ENHRY, CDR2 SYGVKD, per germline. Expressed TCRB transcripts were sequenced after all isolated RNA was converted to cDNA. Here immunoSEQ multiplex PCR was the method, and the copy in TCRdb shows in-frame clones only, minus some. The sample has under 300,000 clones, over 20% seen once. The rearrangement links TRBV10-3 to TRBJ2-5, with D possibly TRBD1 on 5 matching bases. Sequences were obtained from naive CD4+ T cells from blood. The TCR was taken from a woman aged 35 to 49 with type 1 diabetes. The CDR3 sequence is CAISEGALGETQYF. In nucleotides, the CDR3 is TGTGCCATCAGTGAGGGGGCTCTGGGAGAGACCCAGTACTTC.